The sequence of this TCR beta chain was determined in a study of blood T cell repertoires in COVID-19. Study background: Material from acute and convalescent COVID-19 was sourced from the United States, Italy and Spain.

Profiling relied on immunoSEQ multiplex PCR, and the TCRdb table lists in-frame clones only, not all of them. The sample records about 480,000 clones, roughly 88% being singletons. This CDR3 contains 13 residues. The germline V gene encodes CDR1 SNHLY and CDR2 FYNNEI. Trimming left V 11 bases short and J 0 bases short, with 13 bases between. The sample taken for sequencing was peripheral blood. The genes are TRBV2 and TRBJ1-1, with D possibly being TRBD1 (5 bases). This receptor was obtained from a woman between 50 and 59 years old with COVID-19, enrolled during active disease. The CDR3 sequence is CALGAVMNTEAFF. The CDR3 coding sequence is TGTGCCCTTGGGGCAGTAATGAACACTGAAGCTTTCTTT. The whole variable domain, filled in from reference TRBV2 and TRBJ1-1, reads EPEVTQTPSHQVTQMGQEVILRCVPISNHLYFYWYRQILGQKVEFLVSFYNNEISEKSEIFDDQFSVERPDGSNFTLKIRSTKLEDSAMYFCALGAVMNTEAFFGQGTRLTVV.